This entry lists 10 T cell receptor beta chains sequenced from one sample in a study of T cells in pancreatic ductal adenocarcinoma (dated by TCRdb to between 2016 and 2019). The pancreatic ductal adenocarcinoma patients who were selected had gone through surgery without receiving any neoadjuvant therapy. The library was made by the immunoSEQ multiplex PCR assay. TCRdb took this table from immuneACCESS and kept in-frame rearrangements with V and J called. Such tables lack part of the clones; where checked against another copy, unresolved V genes explain under half of the gap, and the rest is unexplained. In all, the sample holds more than 15,000 clones, and almost 90% of those were seen once. Together, the top ten hold approximately 1% of the sample. The specimen sequenced was PBMCs. These receptors came from a human donor with pancreatic ductal adenocarcinoma.

The chain combines TRBV25-1 with TRBJ2-5; maybe TRBD2 (5 bases). CDR1 and CDR2 from the germline V gene are MGHDK and SYGVNS. This CDR3 is built from 17 residues. V was clipped by 1 base and J by 0 bases, with 15 bases between them. CDR3 protein: CASSESGRGYNQETQYF. In DNA, the CDR3 is TGTGCCAGCAGTGAATCGGGTAGAGGGTATAACCAAGAGACCCAGTACTTC.

J is TRBJ2-1 and V is TRBV29-1; TRBD1 might be the D (7 bases). The V and J ends lost 6 bases and 7 bases respectively, with 19 bases between them. This CDR3 is built from 14 residues. Germline-derived CDR1 and CDR2 are SQVTM and ANQGSEA. CDR3: CSVIAKGAGNEQFF. The CDR3 DNA reads TGCAGCGTAATAGCGAAGGGGGCGGGAAATGAGCAGTTCTTC.

The CDR3 spells CASSPGLNTEAFF. In DNA form, the CDR3 reads TGTGCCAGCAGCCCAGGGCTGAACACTGAAGCTTTCTTT. The chain uses TRBV7-8 and TRBJ1-1; D is possibly TRBD1 (5 bases). V lost 5 bases to trimming and J lost 0 bases, with 7 bases between them. Germline assignment: CDR1 SGHVS and CDR2 FQNEAQ. CDR3 size: 13 residues.

The chain recombines TRBV5-4 with TRBJ1-2; D is unresolved. CDR1 is SGHNT, CDR2 YYREEE, per germline (reference sequence). The V gene lost 3 bases and the J gene lost 6 bases, with 9 bases spanning the gap. CDR3 length: 12 amino acids. DNA for the CDR3: TGTGCCAGCAGCTCGGTTCCCGATGGCTACACCTTC. It specifies CASSSVPDGYTF.

The chain carries TRBV7-2 and TRBJ1-6; D may be TRBD1 (5 bases). The CDR3 runs 16 residues. CDR1 and CDR2 from the germline V gene are SGHTA and FQGNSA. V lost 1 base to trimming and J lost 8 bases, with 15 bases between them. CDR3 bases: TGTGCCAGCAGCTTAGACGCTTATTTAGGGGATTCACCCCTCCACTTT. Its protein is CASSLDAYLGDSPLHF.

The count of this clone is one. The chain joins TRBV7-2 to TRBJ1-6; a possible D gene is TRBD1 (6 bases). The CDR3 length is 15 residues. Germline CDR1 is SGHTA and CDR2 is FQGNSA. Between the trimmed V and J ends, which lost 5 bases and 6 bases, there was a span of 14 bases. The CDR3: CASSPHREGNSPLHF. CDR3 coding DNA: TGTGCCAGCAGCCCCCACAGGGAGGGTAATTCACCCCTCCACTTT. Full variable domain (rest looked up from reference TRBV7-2 and TRBJ1-6): GAGVSQSPSNKVTEKGKDVELRCDPISGHTALYWYRQSLGQGLEFLIYFQGNSAPDKSGLPSDRFSAERTGGSVSTLTIQRTQQEDSAVYLCASSPHREGNSPLHFGNGTRLTVT.

The chain joins TRBV28 to TRBJ1-3; 7 positions match TRBD1. The CDR3 runs to 14 residues. Germline V gene lookup returns CDR1 MDHEN and CDR2 SYDVKM. Trimming cost V 6 bases and J 3 bases; bases outside gene matches: 5. This chain's CDR3 is CASRSPGGGNTIYF. In DNA, the CDR3 is TGTGCCAGCAGGTCTCCAGGGGGTGGAAACACCATATATTTT.

V is TRBV7-8 and J is TRBJ1-1, with a tentative D call TRBD1 (6 bases). Trimming shortened V by 5 bases and J by 1 base, and 8 bases separated the two germline ends. CDR3 size: 13 residues. Per germline, CDR1 SGHVS and CDR2 FQNEAQ. In DNA, the CDR3 is TGTGCCAGCAGCGGACAGCAGAACACTGAAGCTTTCTTT. Amino acids: CASSGQQNTEAFF.

In DNA, the CDR3 is TGTGCCAGCAGTTTCCCCCCGGCAGGGTATAATTCACCCCTCCACTTT. Its translation: CASSFPPAGYNSPLHF. The chain couples TRBV28 to TRBJ1-6, with D possibly TRBD1 on 5 matching bases. Germline V gene data show CDR1 as MDHEN and CDR2 as SYDVKM. The CDR3 has 16 residues. V shed 3 bases and J shed 4 bases, with 13 bases lying between them.

V gene TRBV7-9 combines with J gene TRBJ2-7; tentatively, D is TRBD1 (5 bases). Germline V lookup: CDR1 SEHNR, CDR2 FQNEAQ (reference sequence). The V and J ends lost 5 bases and 1 base respectively, with 18 bases between them. The length of the CDR3 is 16 residues. The CDR3 nucleotides are TGTGCCAGCAGCCGACTCGTCGGCCAGGGTTCCTACGAGCAGTACTTC. It yields the protein CASSRLVGQGSYEQYF.